This TCR beta chain was recorded in a study of blood T cell repertoires in COVID-19. At the level of the study: Sample material is recorded as cDNA or gDNA derived from T cells, B-cell-depleted T cells, or PBMCs.

The repertoire was sequenced with immunoSEQ multiplex PCR; TCRdb's copy has only in-frame clones and lacks some. The sample consists of over 120,000 clones, around 90% of them appearing once. The CDR3 has 13 amino acids. V lost 5 bases to trimming and J lost 1 base; unmatched junction nucleotides: 2. Per germline, CDR1 LNHDA and CDR2 SQIVND (reference sequence). Specimen: peripheral blood. The chain employs TRBV19 and TRBJ2-7; 7 bases fit TRBD2. The origin of this receptor is a human donor in a cohort sampled during active COVID-19. In nucleotides, the CDR3 is TGTGCCAGTAGTTCGGGAGGATCCTACGAGCAGTACTTC. Its translation is CASSSGGSYEQYF.